The 15 T cell receptor beta chains below were found in one sample sequenced in a study of blood T cells in healthy people across ages (dated by TCRdb to 2014 to 2015). The library was generated by 5' RACE. These reads were obtained on an Illumina HiSeq 2500. A second PCR of roughly 7 to 11 cycles was performed with a sample-barcoded 5' primer and a J-beta primer mix. TCRdb itself trimmed the public reads at Q25 with fastp, ran MiXCR and retained productive beta chains. Rows with a matching CDR3 protein are joined into one entry that keeps the most common DNA and genes. Across this sample there are 1,500,000 or so distinct CDR3 sequences, with approximately 63% seen only once. The top ten hold more than 6% of the sample. The sequenced material came from blood. Every receptor here comes from a man between 18 and 29 years old in good health.

CDR3 nucleotide sequence: TGCGCCAGCAGCACGTCACAGGGTGTAAATGCTGAAGCTTTCTTT. Amino acid sequence: CASSTSQGVNAEAFF. The chain uses TRBV4-1 and TRBJ1-1, with TRBD1 as a possible D gene (6 bases). This CDR3 has 15 residues. Looked up from germline, CDR1 is MGHRA and CDR2 is YSYEKL. V was shortened by 5 bases and J by 6 bases, with 19 bases between the two germline ends.

The CDR3 sequence is CASSQGVSTDTQYF. CDR3 sequence (DNA): TGCGCCAGCAGCCAAGGCGTATCCACAGATACGCAGTATTTT. This chain uses TRBV4-1 with TRBJ2-3; no clear D gene. The CDR3 runs 14 residues. CDR1 MGHRA and CDR2 YSYEKL come from the germline V gene. V lost 1 base, J lost 2 bases, and 7 bases lay in between.

The chain is built from TRBV6-5 and TRBJ2-3, with D possibly matching TRBD2 (6 bases). Germline CDR1 reads MNHEY; CDR2 reads SVGAGI. V gave up 4 bases and J gave up 2 bases, with 10 bases separating them. The CDR3 length is 14 residues. CDR3 sequence reads: CASSFTGVTDTQYF. The CDR3 DNA reads TGTGCCAGCAGTTTCACGGGGGTCACAGATACGCAGTATTTT.

The chain is built from TRBV15 and TRBJ2-7; 10 bases are a match to TRBD1. The CDR3 runs 18 residues. The V and J ends lost 2 bases and 2 bases, in that order; junction bases with no gene match: 12. Germline CDR1 reads LNHNV; CDR2 reads YYDKDF (reference sequence). The CDR3 sequence is CATSRYLPGTGVPYEQYF. DNA for the CDR3: TGTGCCACCAGCAGATACTTGCCCGGGACAGGGGTCCCCTACGAGCAGTACTTC.

The chain is built from TRBV6-6 and TRBJ2-1; D is possibly TRBD1 or TRBD2 (5 bases each). Per the germline V gene, CDR1 is MNHNY and CDR2 is SVGAGI (reference sequence). CDR3 length: 15 amino acids. V lost 6 bases and J lost 5, with 17 bases in between. CDR3 nucleotide sequence: TGTGCCAGCAGCTCCGGGACGGCCATAAACAATGAGCAGTTCTTC. It translates to CASSSGTAINNEQFF.

The CDR3 DNA follows: TGTGCCAGCAGTTCCCCCGAAGGTGGGGCCAACGTCCTGACTTTC. Its translation: CASSSPEGGANVLTF. The V and J genes are TRBV28 and TRBJ2-6; D unclear. CDR1 is MDHEN, CDR2 SYDVKM, per germline. This CDR3 spans 15 amino acids. Trimming took 4 bases from V and 3 from J, leaving 10 bases between them. Drawing the rest from reference TRBV28 and TRBJ2-6, the complete variable domain is DVKVTQSSRYLVKRTGEKVFLECVQDMDHENMFWYRQDPGLGLRLIYFSYDVKMKEKGDIPEGYSVSREKKERFSLILESASTNQTSMYLCASSSPEGGANVLTFGAGSRLTVL.

This clonotype appeared once. The junction and the germline gene differ at one end; a read error may be behind it. CDR3 amino acids: CASRSPGQPNTKAFF. The CDR3 nucleotides read TGTGCCAGCAGATCCCCGGGACAACCGAACACTAAAGCTTTCTTT. The chain employs TRBV27 and TRBJ1-1, with a possible D match to TRBD1 (6 bases). Germline V gives CDR1 MNHEY, CDR2 SMNVEV (reference sequence). The CDR3 length is 15 residues.

The chain recombines TRBV6-5 with TRBJ2-7; 11 nucleotides agree with TRBD2. The germline V gene has CDR1 MNHEY and CDR2 SVGAGI. The CDR3 length is 18 residues. Trimming took 5 bases from V and 2 from J; bases not matched to a gene: 14. CDR3 protein: CASSPTPPTSGVAYEQYF. The CDR3 DNA follows: TGTGCCAGCAGTCCTACACCCCCGACTAGCGGGGTTGCCTACGAGCAGTACTTC.

This clonotype came up many times. The rearrangement uses TRBV28 and TRBJ2-7; D is ambiguous. The V and J ends lost 4 bases and 2 bases respectively, with 3 bases between them. Germline V gene sequence: CDR1 MDHEN, CDR2 SYDVKM. The length of the CDR3 is 11 residues. The CDR3 bases are TGTGCCAGCAGTTGGACCTACGAGCAGTACTTC. Protein product: CASSWTYEQYF.

This clonotype was seen only once. The chain joins TRBV27 to TRBJ2-1, with D unclear. The CDR3 spans 14 residues. V dropped 4 bases and J dropped 6 bases, with 13 bases sitting between them. Germline CDR1 and CDR2: MNHEY and SMNVEV (reference sequence). The DNA of the CDR3 is TGTGCCAGCAGTTCCGACTCACCTAGCAATGAGCAGTTCTTC. Protein: CASSSDSPSNEQFF.

The chain uses TRBV12-3 or TRBV12-4 and TRBJ2-1, with 10 bases identical to TRBD2. V trimming: 4 bases; J trimming: 4 bases; junction bases outside the gene matches: 7. This CDR3 contains 16 residues. CDR3 sequence (DNA): TGTGCCAGCAGTTCCAGGGGGACTAGCGTATACAATGAGCAGTTCTTC. This encodes CASSSRGTSVYNEQFF.

The chain joins TRBV10-2 to TRBJ2-1; perhaps TRBD2 as D (6 bases). The CDR3 contains 13 residues. The V gene lost 7 bases and the J gene lost 6 bases, with 13 bases spanning the gap. Germline CDR1 WSHSY, CDR2 SAAADI. CDR3 nucleotide sequence: TGCGCCAGCAAGCCGGGGGAGTTCAATGAGCAGTTCTTC. This codes for CASKPGEFNEQFF.

The CDR3 nucleotides are TGTGCCAGCAGCTTAGGTGCAGGCGGCCACGCTAACTATGGCTACACCTTC. Residues: CASSLGAGGHANYGYTF. The chain recombines TRBV7-9 with TRBJ1-2; D uncertain. CDR1 is SEHNR and CDR2 is FQNEAQ in the germline V gene (reference sequence). The germline V and J ends were trimmed by 1 base and 0 bases, with 15 bases remaining between them. The CDR3 consists of 17 residues.

V and J are TRBV4-1 and TRBJ1-1; tentatively, D is TRBD1 (5 bases). Trimming took 0 bases from V and 6 from J, leaving 11 bases between them. This CDR3 region has 14 residues. Germline CDR1 is MGHRA and CDR2 is YSYEKL. The CDR3 sequence is CASSQEQAGAEAFF. The CDR3 region has the DNA TGCGCCAGCAGCCAAGAACAGGCTGGCGCTGAAGCTTTCTTT.

This chain links TRBV15 with TRBJ2-3; D gene uncertain. Germline CDR1 LNHNV, CDR2 YYDKDF (reference sequence). V lost 4 bases and J 0 bases, leaving 8 bases between the germline ends. The CDR3 sequence is 14 residues long. The chain's CDR3 is CATSIAKSTDTQYF. CDR3 bases: TGTGCCACCAGCATTGCGAAAAGCACAGATACGCAGTATTTT.